These T cell receptor beta chains were read from a single sample in a study of blood T cell repertoires in COVID-19. Libraries were prepared by immunoSEQ multiplex PCR; TCRdb keeps only in-frame clonotypes and omits some of them. In the table there are some 260,000 clones, 75% to 95% of which are singletons. Sequencing input: PBMCs or T cells enriched from blood (not recorded which). The receptors originated from a woman between 18 and 30 years old who had recovered from COVID-19. CDR3s include the opening cysteine and the closing phenylalanine or tryptophan. The D gene is left open where the match is weak. Clone sizes are given selectively: once, few, many, or a class where the clone is expanded.

D gene	V gene	clone size	J gene	CDR3 DNA	CDR3 protein
.	TRBV19	.	TRBJ2-1	TGTGCCAGTAGTATCCGGGGGAATGAGCAGTTCTTC	CASSIRGNEQFF
TRBD1	TRBV2	once	TRBJ1-3	TGTGCCAGCAGACTGACAGGGGACTCTGGAAACACCATATATTTT	CASRLTGDSGNTIYF
.	TRBV5-4	few	TRBJ1-4	TGTGCCAGCAGCTTGGGGGACTCCGGGGAAAAACTGTTTTTT	CASSLGDSGEKLFF
.	TRBV11-2	.	TRBJ1-1	TGTGCCAGCAGCCCTAACCCCTCGGTTACTGAAGCTTTCTTT	CASSPNPSVTEAFF
.	TRBV27	.	TRBJ2-3	TGTGCCAGCAGTCCCCAGAAAACGCAAAAGAGGGATACGCAGTATTTT	CASSPQKTQKRDTQYF
.	TRBV24-1	once	TRBJ1-1	TGTGCCACGAGGGCCGGTGAGAACACTGAAGCTTTCTTT	CATRAGENTEAFF
.	TRBV18	.	TRBJ2-7	TGTGCCAGCTCACCACTGACAGGCGCCTACGAGCAGTACTTC	CASSPLTGAYEQYF
TRBD1	TRBV27	.	TRBJ1-1	TGTGCCAGCAGACCGGGACAGATTAACACTGAAGCTTTCTTT	CASRPGQINTEAFF
TRBD1	TRBV18	.	TRBJ1-1	TGTGCCAGCTCACCACAGTATTCACAGGGGGGCACTGAAGCTTTCTTT	CASSPQYSQGGTEAFF
TRBD2	TRBV7-2	.	TRBJ2-1	TGTGCCAGCAGCTTAGAAGATCTGGCGGGAGCTTACAATGAGCAGTTCTTC	CASSLEDLAGAYNEQFF
TRBD2	TRBV2	.	TRBJ2-3	TGTGCCAGCATGGGGGGGAGACCCCCCCCGGGAGATACGCAGTATTTT	CASMGGRPPPGDTQYF
TRBD1	TRBV6-4	.	TRBJ1-2	TGTGCCAGCAGTGTCTCCAGGGGGCTAGGAGGCTACACCTTC	CASSVSRGLGGYTF
.	TRBV11-3	.	TRBJ1-1	TGTGCCAGCAGCCCTAGAGCAGATCGAACTGAAGCTTTCTTT	CASSPRADRTEAFF
TRBD2	TRBV28	.	TRBJ2-3	TGTGCCAGCAGTACGCGGGAGGGGGGGACAGATACGCAGTATTTT	CASSTREGGTDTQYF
.	TRBV7-3	.	TRBJ2-5	TGTGCCAGCAGCCTTGGACTATCGGAGACCCAGTACTTC	CASSLGLSETQYF
.	TRBV19	.	TRBJ1-2	TGTGCCAGTAGTACCCAAGGCGGGGTGGGTGGCTACACCTTC	CASSTQGGVGGYTF
.	TRBV29-1	.	TRBJ2-1	TGCAGCGTTGAAGAATCCCTCAATGAGCAGTTCTTC	CSVEESLNEQFF
.	TRBV18	.	TRBJ1-6	TGTGCCAGCTCACCAGGGCCCCCTACTTTATCACCCCTCCACTTT	CASSPGPPTLSPLHF
TRBD2	TRBV28	.	TRBJ2-3	TGTGCCAGCAGCCCAGCCCCCGGGTCAAAATCGCTAGCGGCAGGGGATACGCAGTATTTT	CASSPAPGSKSLAAGDTQYF
TRBD1	TRBV7-6	.	TRBJ2-4	TGTGCCAGCAGCCCCGGGACAGGAGCCAAAAACATTCAGTACTTC	CASSPGTGAKNIQYF
.	TRBV6-5	.	TRBJ1-1	TGTGCCAGCGCGTGGGGCCAGAACACTGAAGCTTTCTTT	CASAWGQNTEAFF
.	TRBV5-8	.	TRBJ1-3	TGTGCCAGCAGCTTGGAGGGGGGAAACACCATATATTTT	CASSLEGGNTIYF
TRBD1	TRBV9	.	TRBJ1-2	TGTGCCAGCAGCACAAACGCCGGGACAGGGGTCGAAAGTGGCTATGGCTACACCTTC	CASSTNAGTGVESGYGYTF
TRBD2	TRBV7-2	.	TRBJ2-1	TGTGCCAGCAGCCAATTAGCGGGGGGGCGGAATGAGCAGTTCTTC	CASSQLAGGRNEQFF
TRBD1	TRBV5-4	.	TRBJ1-5	TGTGCCAGCAGCCTCGACGTCGGGACAGGGAGGTATCAGCCCCAGCATTTT	CASSLDVGTGRYQPQHF
.	TRBV19	.	TRBJ1-1	TGTGCCAGTAGTATGGTATCGGCAGGGGACACTGAAGCTTTCTTT	CASSMVSAGDTEAFF
.	TRBV12-3/TRBV12-4	.	TRBJ1-1	TGTGCCAGCAGTTTAGGGGCGGGTGAAGCTTTCTTT	CASSLGAGEAFF
TRBD1	TRBV12-3/TRBV12-4	once	TRBJ1-2	TGTGCCAGTTCTCAGGGGGCCTATGGCTACACCTTC	CASSQGAYGYTF
.	TRBV25-1	.	TRBJ1-3	TGTGCCAGCCAGTTGGCGGAGACAGGCTCTGGAAACACCATATATTTT	CASQLAETGSGNTIYF
TRBD1	TRBV19	.	TRBJ1-2	TGTGCCAGTAGTATAGACTGGACAGGGCCCCTCTATGGCTACACCTTC	CASSIDWTGPLYGYTF
TRBD2	TRBV2	.	TRBJ2-5	TGTGCCAGCAAATGGGGACTAGCGGGTCGAGAGACCCAGTACTTC	CASKWGLAGRETQYF
TRBD2	TRBV28	.	TRBJ2-1	TGTGCCAGCAGTTTAGTATCTAGCGGGAGTTACAATGAGCAGTTCTTC	CASSLVSSGSYNEQFF
TRBD2	TRBV28	.	TRBJ2-5	TGTGCCAGCAGTCCCGGACTAGCCCCAATCGCGGGGGAGACCCAGTACTTC	CASSPGLAPIAGETQYF
TRBD1	TRBV19	.	TRBJ1-2	TGTGCCAGTAGTATCCAAGGGGGCGACTATGGCTACACCTTC	CASSIQGGDYGYTF
TRBD1	TRBV19	.	TRBJ1-5	TGTGCCAGTAGTAAACAGGGGGTTAATAGCAATCAGCCCCAGCATTTT	CASSKQGVNSNQPQHF
TRBD1	TRBV7-9	.	TRBJ2-7	TGTGCCAGCAGCAAATCGGACAGGGGCGAGCAGTACTTC	CASSKSDRGEQYF
TRBD2	TRBV4-1	once	TRBJ2-5	TGCGCCAGCACCCCATCGGGGGGGGCCATCCAGACCCAGTACTTC	CASTPSGGAIQTQYF
.	TRBV19	.	TRBJ1-5	TGTGCCACCCCCGGGGAGCCACGTGGCAATCAGCCCCAGCATTTT	CATPGEPRGNQPQHF
.	TRBV28	few	TRBJ1-2	TGTGCCAGCAGTTCGACGGGAGGGTCGGATGGCTACACCTTC	CASSSTGGSDGYTF
TRBD2	TRBV5-4	.	TRBJ2-3	TGTGCCAGCAGCTCGGGACTAGCGGGGGGAAACACAGATACGCAGTATTTT	CASSSGLAGGNTDTQYF
TRBD1	TRBV28	.	TRBJ1-2	TGTGCCAGCAGTTTAGGAACAGGGGGCGGGTATGGCTACACCTTC	CASSLGTGGGYGYTF
.	TRBV11-2	.	TRBJ2-2	TGTGCCAGCAGCCAGTTTCGGCCGCGGGACCGAGGACCCGGGGAGCTGTTTTTT	CASSQFRPRDRGPGELFF
.	TRBV9	.	TRBJ1-4	TGTGCCAGCAGCGTAGGAGTCGGAGCAACTAATGAAAAACTGTTTTTT	CASSVGVGATNEKLFF
.	TRBV7-9	.	TRBJ2-5	TGTGCCAGCAGCTTAGTCAAGGGCGGGTCCGAGACCCAGTACTTC	CASSLVKGGSETQYF
TRBD1	TRBV9	.	TRBJ1-6	TGTGCCAGCAGCGCCGGACAGGGTCAGGCTTTTGATAATTCACCCCTCCACTTT	CASSAGQGQAFDNSPLHF
.	TRBV7-2	.	TRBJ2-1	TGTGCCAGCAGCTCAGTCCGAGGGAGAGGCTCCTACAATGAGCAGTTCTTC	CASSSVRGRGSYNEQFF
.	TRBV4-1	.	TRBJ2-7	TGCGCCAGCAGCCAAGGACAGGCCAGCTCCTACGAGCAGTACTTC	CASSQGQASSYEQYF
.	TRBV28	.	TRBJ1-5	TGTGCCAGCAGTTTCCCGGGGGAGGAACAGCCCCAGCATTTT	CASSFPGEEQPQHF
TRBD1	TRBV24-1	.	TRBJ1-2	TGTGCCACCGGGGACAGGGGGAATGGCTACACCTTC	CATGDRGNGYTF
.	TRBV23-1	.	TRBJ1-5	TGCGCCAGCAGTCAACCCCTGGACTGCTCTTTCAATCAGCCCCAGCATTTT	CASSQPLDCSFNQPQHF
.	TRBV21-1	.	TRBJ2-7	TGTGCCAGCAGCCGACCTCAACTAGGGGAGCAGTACTTC	CASSRPQLGEQYF